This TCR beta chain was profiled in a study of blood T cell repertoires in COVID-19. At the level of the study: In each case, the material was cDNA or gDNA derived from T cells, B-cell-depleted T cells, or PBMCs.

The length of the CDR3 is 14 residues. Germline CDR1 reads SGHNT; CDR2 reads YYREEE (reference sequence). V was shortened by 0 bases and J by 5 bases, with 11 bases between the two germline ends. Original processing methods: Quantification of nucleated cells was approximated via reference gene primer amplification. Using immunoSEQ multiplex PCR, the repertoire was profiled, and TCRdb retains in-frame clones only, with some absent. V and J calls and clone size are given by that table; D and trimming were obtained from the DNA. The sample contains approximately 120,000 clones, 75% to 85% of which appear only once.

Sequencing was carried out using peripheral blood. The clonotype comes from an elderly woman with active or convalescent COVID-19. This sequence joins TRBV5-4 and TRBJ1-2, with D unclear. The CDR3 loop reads CASSLAYSIYGYTF. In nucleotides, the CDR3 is TGTGCCAGCAGCTTGGCCTACAGCATTTATGGCTACACCTTC.